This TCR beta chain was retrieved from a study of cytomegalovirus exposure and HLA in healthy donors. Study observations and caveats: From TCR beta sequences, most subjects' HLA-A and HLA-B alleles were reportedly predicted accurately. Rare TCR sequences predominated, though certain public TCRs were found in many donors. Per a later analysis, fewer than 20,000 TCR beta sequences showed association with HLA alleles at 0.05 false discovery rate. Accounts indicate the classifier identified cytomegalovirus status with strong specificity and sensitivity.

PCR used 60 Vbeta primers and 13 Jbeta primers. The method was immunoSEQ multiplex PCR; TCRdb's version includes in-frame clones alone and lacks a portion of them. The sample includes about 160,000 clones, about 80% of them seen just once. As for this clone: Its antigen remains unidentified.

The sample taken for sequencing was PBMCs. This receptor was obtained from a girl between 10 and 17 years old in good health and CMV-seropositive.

This CDR3 is CASARLDRDLGGYTF. CDR3 bases: TGTGCCAGCGCTAGACTAGACCGGGACTTAGGGGGCTACACCTTC. J is TRBJ1-2 and V is TRBV28, with D possibly being TRBD1 (5 bases). The CDR3 contains 15 residues. The V end was cut by 8 bases, the J end by 8 bases, with 24 bases between. CDR1 MDHEN and CDR2 SYDVKM come from the germline V gene.